This T cell receptor (beta chain) appears in the sequencing data of a study of cytomegalovirus exposure and HLA in healthy donors listed by TCRdb under 2017. About the investigation overall: According to a later analysis, the roughly 120 validation repertoires were produced on the same platform as the 666 repertoires of the first cohort. In addition to the first cohort of 650 to 750 subjects, a separate validation cohort of 100 to 150 different subjects was used. The study aimed to test whether cataloging public T cell receptors could reveal signatures of past pathogen exposure. High-throughput TCR immunosequencing, statistical association of individual TCRs with disease status, and machine learning were combined to predict cytomegalovirus infection status.

Counted from cysteine to phenylalanine, this CDR3 has 11 amino acids. Only CDR3 DNA is held: 33 bases, read in frame from base 1. Relative to germline, V is 8 bases shorter and J is 6 bases shorter, with 11 bases between their ends. With regard to this clone: It has no known antigen specificity. There are no base qualities to consult, and no much larger clone falls within one base.

Library preparation was by the immunoSEQ multiplex PCR assay. The authors processed their data as follows. A statistical classification framework was built to diagnose cytomegalovirus status from the catalog of TCR beta chain sequences. The table was pulled from immuneACCESS by TCRdb, which kept in-frame rearrangements only. Such tables lose some clones; where checked, under half of the loss comes from unresolved V genes, and the rest has no known cause. Clonal size and the V and J genes are those of that table, whereas D and trimming came from the DNA. The sample data list approximately 150,000 clones, and under 95% of these were observed just once. The ten most abundant clones make up about 2.9% of the sample. Overall study outcomes, separate from this receptor: The classifier was reported to diagnose cytomegalovirus status with high specificity and sensitivity in both the original and validation cohorts. In vitro tests confirmed that a few of the cytomegalovirus-associated TCR beta chains recognize cytomegalovirus antigens. The study gave a list of about 170 TCR beta chains associated with cytomegalovirus. While some public TCRs were present in many individuals, most TCR sequences turned up only very rarely across donors. A later analysis had no HLA typing for the validation cohort, so co-occurrence there was scored across all 120 repertoires. The authors suggested that the approach could potentially be extended to other disease states and immunological phenotypes. In a later analysis, TCRs clustered in the first cohort were found to also tend to co-occur in the roughly 120 validation repertoires, with approximately 95% of cluster scores above 0.

Donors formed part of the validation cohort, which comprised 120 subjects and was distinct from the first cohort of over 500 subjects. The receptor was derived from a woman between 18 and 29 years old in good health and CMV-seropositive. The chain links TRBV23-1 with TRBJ2-7; there is no confident call for the D gene. TRBV23-1 is designated an ORF whose function remains uncertain. What was sequenced was PBMCs. In nucleotide form, the sequence is TGCGCCAGCCCCCCCTTCCGCGAGCAGTACTTC. The resulting protein is CASPPFREQYF.